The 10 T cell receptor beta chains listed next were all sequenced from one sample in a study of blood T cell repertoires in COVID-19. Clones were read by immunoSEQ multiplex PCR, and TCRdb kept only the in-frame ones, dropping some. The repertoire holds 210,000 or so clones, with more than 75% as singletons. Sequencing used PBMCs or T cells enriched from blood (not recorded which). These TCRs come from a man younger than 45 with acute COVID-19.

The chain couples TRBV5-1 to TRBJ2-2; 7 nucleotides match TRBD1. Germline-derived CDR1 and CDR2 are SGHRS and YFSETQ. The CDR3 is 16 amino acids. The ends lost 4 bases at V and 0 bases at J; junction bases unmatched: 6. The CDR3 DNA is TGCGCCAGCAGCACCACGGGACAGCCGAACACCGGGGAGCTGTTTTTT. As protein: CASSTTGQPNTGELFF.

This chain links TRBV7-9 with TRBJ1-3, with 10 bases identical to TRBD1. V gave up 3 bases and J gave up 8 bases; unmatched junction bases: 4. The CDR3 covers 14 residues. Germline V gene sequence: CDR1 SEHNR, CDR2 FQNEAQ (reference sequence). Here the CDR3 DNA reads TGTGCCAGCAGCTTGGGACAGGGGCTGGACACCATATATTTT. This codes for CASSLGQGLDTIYF.

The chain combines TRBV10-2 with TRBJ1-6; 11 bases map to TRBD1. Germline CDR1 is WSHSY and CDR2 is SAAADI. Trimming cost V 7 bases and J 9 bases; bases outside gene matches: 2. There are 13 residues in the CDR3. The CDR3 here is CASTGQGASPLHF. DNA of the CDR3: TGCGCCAGCACCGGACAGGGGGCTTCACCCCTCCACTTT.

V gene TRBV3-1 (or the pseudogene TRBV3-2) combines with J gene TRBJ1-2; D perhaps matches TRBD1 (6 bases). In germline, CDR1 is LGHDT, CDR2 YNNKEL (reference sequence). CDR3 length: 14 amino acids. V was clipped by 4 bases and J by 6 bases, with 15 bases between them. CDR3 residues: CASSRGRGSNGYTF. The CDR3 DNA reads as TGTGCCAGCAGCCGGGGCAGGGGAAGTAATGGCTACACCTTC.

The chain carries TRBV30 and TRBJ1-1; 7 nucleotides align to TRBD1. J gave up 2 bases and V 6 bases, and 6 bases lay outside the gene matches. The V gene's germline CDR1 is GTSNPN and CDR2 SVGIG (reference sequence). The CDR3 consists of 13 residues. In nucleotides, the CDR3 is TGTGCCTGTTTGGGACAGTCCAACACTGAAGCTTTCTTT. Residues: CACLGQSNTEAFF. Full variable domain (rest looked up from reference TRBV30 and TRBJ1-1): SQTIHQWPATLVQPVGSPLSLECTVEGTSNPNLYWYRQAAGRGLQLLFYSVGIGQISSEVPQNLSASRPQDRQFILSSKKLLLSDSGFYLCACLGQSNTEAFFGQGTRLTVV.

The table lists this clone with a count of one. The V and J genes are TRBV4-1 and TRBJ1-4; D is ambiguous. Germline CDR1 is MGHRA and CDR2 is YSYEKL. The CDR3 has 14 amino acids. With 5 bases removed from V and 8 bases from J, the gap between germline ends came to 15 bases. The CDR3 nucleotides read TGCGCCAGCAGCGCTATCACCAATGCGGAAAAACTGTTTTTT. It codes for CASSAITNAEKLFF.

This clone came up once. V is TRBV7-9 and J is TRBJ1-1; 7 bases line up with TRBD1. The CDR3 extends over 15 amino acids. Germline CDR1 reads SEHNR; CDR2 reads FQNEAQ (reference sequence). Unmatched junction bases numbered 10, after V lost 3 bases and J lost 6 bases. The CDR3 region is CASSFPQGLRAEAFF. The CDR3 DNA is TGTGCCAGCAGCTTCCCACAGGGGCTGAGGGCTGAAGCTTTCTTT.

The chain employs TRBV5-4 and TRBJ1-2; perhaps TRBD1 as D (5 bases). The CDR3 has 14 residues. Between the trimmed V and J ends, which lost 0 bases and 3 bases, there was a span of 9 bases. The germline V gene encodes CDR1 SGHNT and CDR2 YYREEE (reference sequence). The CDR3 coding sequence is TGTGCCAGCAGCTTGGATGCAGGGTACTATGGCTACACCTTC. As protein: CASSLDAGYYGYTF.

The CDR3 reads CASSRPGQERYGYTF. The CDR3 DNA follows: TGTGCCAGCAGTCGACCGGGACAGGAGCGCTACGGCTACACCTTC. The chain has TRBV27 and TRBJ1-2; 8 nucleotides line up with TRBD1. The CDR3 sequence is 15 residues long. Germline loops: CDR1 MNHEY, CDR2 SMNVEV (reference sequence). With V trimmed by 5 bases and J by 8 bases, 13 bases remained unmatched.

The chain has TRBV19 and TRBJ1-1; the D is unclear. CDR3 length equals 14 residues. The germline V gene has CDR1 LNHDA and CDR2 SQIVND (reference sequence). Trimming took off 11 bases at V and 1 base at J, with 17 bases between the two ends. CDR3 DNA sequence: TGTGCCCCCAGAGATGGCGGGCCGAACACTGAAGCTTTCTTT. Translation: CAPRDGGPNTEAFF.